This is a list of T cell receptor beta chains from one sample in a study of shared T cell receptors in the human thymus. Repertoires were generated with immunoSEQ multiplex PCR, while TCRdb's copy carries only in-frame clones and drops some. The data contain 700,000 to 750,000 clones, 70% to 90% of them singletons. This same sample was also taken into another study, of human thymus T cells.

Material for sequencing was thymocytes. These TCRs come from a girl in the first two years of life with a congenital heart defect. CDR3s include the opening cysteine and the closing phenylalanine or tryptophan. A D gene is named only where the DNA matches it firmly. A clone size is listed for some rows: how often the clone was seen (once, few, many), or a class if it is expanded.

>.|TRBV5-4|.|TRBJ2-3
CASSPTGVYRTDTQYF
TGTGCCAGCAGCCCAACCGGGGTCTATCGCACAGATACGCAGTATTTT
>.|TRBV19|.|TRBJ1-4
CASSPPEGPNEKLFF
TGTGCCAGTAGTCCGCCCGAGGGCCCCAATGAAAAACTGTTTTTT
>TRBD1|TRBV27|.|TRBJ1-6
CASSLIRWDRANSPLHF
TGTGCCAGCAGTTTAATAAGGTGGGACAGGGCTAATTCACCCCTCCACTTT
>.|TRBV4-1|.|TRBJ1-1
CASSPNTHTEAFF
TGCGCCAGCAGCCCGAACACCCACACTGAAGCTTTCTTT
>TRBD1|TRBV10-3|once|TRBJ1-1
CAISEPPWTGQTEAFF
TGTGCCATCAGTGAGCCCCCGTGGACAGGGCAGACTGAAGCTTTCTTT
>.|TRBV27|.|TRBJ2-6
CASTTLLGGASGSGANVLTF
TGTGCCAGCACCACCCTCCTGGGGGGTGCCTCGGGGTCTGGGGCCAACGTCCTGACTTTC
>.|TRBV28|.|TRBJ1-1
CASRPFRGGDTEAFF
TGTGCCAGCAGGCCCTTTCGAGGGGGGGACACTGAAGCTTTCTTT
>TRBD1|TRBV27|few|TRBJ2-2
CASSLSSRQGATGELFF
TGTGCCAGCAGTTTATCGAGCCGACAGGGGGCGACCGGGGAGCTGTTTTTT
>.|TRBV4-1|.|TRBJ1-1
CASSQVPRGGGAFF
TGCGCCAGCAGCCAAGTTCCACGGGGTGGAGGGGCTTTCTTT
>.|TRBV6-1|.|TRBJ2-1
CASSEAGTNNEQFF
TGTGCCAGCAGTGAAGCTGGGACAAACAATGAGCAGTTCTTC
>.|TRBV5-6|.|TRBJ2-4
CASSRGSFPRKNIQYF
TGTGCCAGCAGTCGAGGATCCTTTCCGAGGAAAAACATTCAGTACTTC
>.|TRBV6-5|.|TRBJ2-2
CASSYLTGELFF
TGTGCCAGCAGTTACTTAACCGGGGAGCTGTTTTTT
>.|TRBV28|.|TRBJ1-2
CASSWGVGGYTF
TGTGCCAGCAGTTGGGGAGTAGGTGGCTACACCTTC
>.|TRBV13|.|TRBJ1-2
CASSRNRTGIKAYGYTF
TGTGCCAGCAGCCGTAACCGAACCGGGATCAAGGCTTATGGCTACACCTTC
>.|TRBV4-3|.|TRBJ2-7
CASSQDWRGPYEQYF
TGCGCCAGCAGCCAAGATTGGCGTGGGCCCTACGAGCAGTACTTC
>TRBD1|TRBV4-3|.|TRBJ1-2
CASSPNRDRLHPNYGYTF
TGCGCCAGCAGCCCAAACCGGGACAGACTCCACCCTAACTATGGCTACACCTTC
>TRBD1|TRBV11-2|.|TRBJ1-1
CASSLRQGEQMNTEAFF
TGTGCCAGCAGCCTTCGACAGGGGGAGCAAATGAACACTGAAGCTTTCTTT
>.|TRBV30|.|TRBJ1-2
CAWYPDTNYGYTF
TGTGCCTGGTACCCGGACACGAACTATGGCTACACCTTC
>.|TRBV19|few|TRBJ2-4
CASSPRGDIQYF
TGTGCCAGTAGTCCTAGGGGCGACATTCAGTACTTC
>TRBD1|TRBV25-1|.|TRBJ2-3
CASRRPGTGSPDTQYF
TGTGCCAGCAGACGTCCCGGGACAGGGTCGCCAGATACGCAGTATTTT
>TRBD1|TRBV30|.|TRBJ2-2
CAWSVSRDSRPNTGELFF
TGTGCCTGGAGTGTATCAAGGGACAGCCGGCCGAACACCGGGGAGCTGTTTTTT
>TRBD1|TRBV2|.|TRBJ1-4
CASRHRDRVFEKLFF
TGTGCCAGCAGACACCGGGACAGGGTATTTGAAAAACTGTTTTTT
>.|TRBV20-1|.|TRBJ1-1
CSARNPTEAFF
TGCAGTGCTAGAAATCCGACAGAAGCTTTCTTT
>TRBD1|TRBV18|once|TRBJ1-2
CASSPRTGNYGYTF
TGTGCCAGCTCACCACGGACAGGGAACTATGGCTACACCTTC
>.|TRBV4-2|.|TRBJ1-6
CASSPSRKRTNRGGPNSPLHF
TGTGCCAGCAGCCCCTCCAGGAAGCGAACAAATAGGGGAGGACCTAATTCACCCCTCCACTTT
>.|TRBV4-1|.|TRBJ1-2
CASSQEGRNYGYTF
TGCGCCAGCAGCCAAGAGGGGAGAAACTATGGCTACACCTTC
>.|TRBV6-1|few|TRBJ1-2
CASDLETNYGYTF
TGTGCCAGCGACTTGGAGACTAACTATGGCTACACCTTC
>TRBD2|TRBV11-2|.|TRBJ2-7
CASRFSTSGGGSSYEQYF
TGTGCCAGCAGATTTTCGACTAGCGGGGGGGGAAGCTCCTACGAGCAGTACTTC
>TRBD1|TRBV29-1|.|TRBJ1-2
CSVWDRMLSDYGCTF
TGCAGCGTTTGGGACAGGATGTTAAGCGACTATGGCTGCACCTTC
>.|TRBV27|.|TRBJ2-7
CASSPPFSFGGNTYEQYF
TGTGCCAGCAGTCCCCCTTTCAGTTTCGGGGGTAACACCTACGAGCAGTACTTC
>TRBD2|TRBV28|.|TRBJ2-3
CASRELASVPDTQYF
TGTGCCAGCAGGGAACTAGCGTCGGTGCCAGATACGCAGTATTTT
>TRBD1|TRBV4-1|few|TRBJ1-3
CASSQDIRTGGRRRAGNTIYF
TGCGCCAGCAGCCAAGATATTAGGACAGGGGGCAGAAGAAGGGCTGGAAACACCATATATTTT
>TRBD1|TRBV5-4|.|TRBJ2-5
CASSLGSTGTEETQYF
TGTGCCAGCAGCTTGGGGTCGACCGGGACAGAAGAGACCCAGTACTTC
>.|TRBV6-1|once|TRBJ1-2
CASSYQGFIYGYTF
TGTGCCAGCAGTTATCAGGGGTTTATCTATGGCTACACCTTC
>TRBD1|TRBV7-3|.|TRBJ2-1
CASSLGQGGNEQFF
TGTGCCAGCAGCTTAGGACAGGGCGGGAATGAGCAGTTCTTC
>TRBD1|TRBV10-1|.|TRBJ1-4
CASSDPNRGVNEKLFF
TGCGCCAGCAGTGACCCTAACAGGGGAGTTAATGAAAAACTGTTTTTT
>.|TRBV14|.|TRBJ2-2
CASSQGAGPPSTGELFF
TGTGCCAGCAGCCAAGGGGCAGGCCCCCCGAGCACCGGGGAGCTGTTTTTT
>TRBD2|TRBV5-4|.|TRBJ2-1
CASSGRSGGNEQFF
TGTGCCAGCAGCGGGAGGTCGGGGGGCAATGAGCAGTTCTTC
>TRBD2|TRBV6-5|.|TRBJ2-1
CASSYILAINEQFF
TGTGCCAGCAGTTACATACTAGCGATCAATGAGCAGTTCTTC
>.|TRBV7-2|few|TRBJ1-2
CASSLGRKQGRFYGYTF
TGTGCCAGCAGCTTAGGGAGGAAGCAGGGGCGGTTCTATGGCTACACCTTC
>.|TRBV27|.|TRBJ2-2
CASSVTRPGGPGELFF
TGTGCCAGCAGCGTGACTCGGCCGGGGGGCCCCGGGGAGCTGTTTTTT
>TRBD1|TRBV5-8|.|TRBJ2-7
CASFAGTGGREQYF
TGTGCCAGCTTCGCAGGGACAGGGGGTCGCGAGCAGTACTTC
>TRBD1|TRBV4-1|.|TRBJ1-5
CASSQRRGRGQPQHF
TGCGCCAGCAGCCAGCGCAGGGGGCGGGGTCAGCCCCAGCATTTT
>.|TRBV15|.|TRBJ1-5
CATSRVVGGGNQPQHF
TGTGCCACCAGCAGAGTAGTCGGCGGTGGCAATCAGCCCCAGCATTTT
>.|TRBV27|few|TRBJ1-2
CASSFQGGYGYTF
TGTGCCAGCAGTTTTCAGGGAGGTTATGGCTACACCTTC
>.|TRBV15|.|TRBJ1-5
CATSLRPGQHSNQPQHF
TGTGCCACCAGCCTTAGACCGGGACAACATAGCAATCAGCCCCAGCATTTT
>.|TRBV7-3|.|TRBJ2-2
CASSLDYWDGELFF
TGTGCCAGCAGCCTCGACTACTGGGACGGGGAGCTGTTTTTT
>TRBD1|TRBV5-1|.|TRBJ1-6
CASSFGTGHGSLHF
TGCGCCAGCAGCTTCGGGACAGGTCATGGGTCCCTCCACTTT
>TRBD1|TRBV28|.|TRBJ1-2
CASSFRDRVDSLYCPPGYTF
TGTGCCAGCAGTTTCAGGGACAGGGTCGATTCTCTTTACTGCCCGCCGGGCTACACCTTC
>TRBD1|TRBV28|.|TRBJ1-5
CASSFIRDRGGEQPQHF
TGTGCCAGCAGTTTCATCCGGGACAGGGGAGGAGAGCAGCCCCAGCATTTT
>.|TRBV5-4|few|TRBJ1-1
CASSLGRVRGGAPNTEAFF
TGTGCCAGCAGCTTGGGTCGGGTTCGAGGGGGGGCGCCGAACACTGAAGCTTTCTTT
>.|TRBV28|few|TRBJ1-5
CASSLWLGGNNQPQHF
TGTGCCAGCAGTTTATGGCTGGGGGGAAACAATCAGCCCCAGCATTTT
>.|TRBV10-3|.|TRBJ2-1
CAIQEGLPGNEQFF
TGTGCCATTCAAGAGGGACTCCCAGGTAATGAGCAGTTCTTC